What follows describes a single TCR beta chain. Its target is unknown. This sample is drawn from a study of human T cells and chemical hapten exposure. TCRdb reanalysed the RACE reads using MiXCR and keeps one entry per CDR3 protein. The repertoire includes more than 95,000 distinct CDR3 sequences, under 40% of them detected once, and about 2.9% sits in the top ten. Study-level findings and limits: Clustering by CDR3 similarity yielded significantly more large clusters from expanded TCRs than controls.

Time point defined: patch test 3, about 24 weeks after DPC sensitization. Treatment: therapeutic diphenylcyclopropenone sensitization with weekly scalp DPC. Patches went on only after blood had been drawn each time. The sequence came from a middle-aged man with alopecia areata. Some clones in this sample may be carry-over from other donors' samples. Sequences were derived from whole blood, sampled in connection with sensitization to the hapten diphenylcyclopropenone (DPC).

CDR3 protein: CASRRDRAGNTIYF. The DNA of the CDR3 is TGTGCCAGCAGGAGGGACAGGGCCGGAAACACCATATATTTT. The chain has TRBV6-2 or TRBV6-3 and TRBJ1-3, with 9 nucleotides matching TRBD1. This CDR3 has 14 residues. The germline CDR1 and CDR2 sequences are MNHEY and SVGEGT. Unmatched junction bases numbered 4, after V lost 6 bases and J lost 4 bases.